The TCR beta chain under discussion was sequenced for a study of CD8+ T cells in alopecia areata. At the level of the study: Treated patients received oral tofacitinib, 5 to 10 mg twice daily.

The study, taken as a whole, reports: Patients shared TCRs less clearly than mice did, possibly for HLA-related reasons.

Peripheral blood samples and lesional scalp punch biopsies were obtained from alopecia areata patients. Germline V gene data show CDR1 as SGHAT and CDR2 as FQNNGV. V was clipped by 5 bases and J by 5 bases; unmatched bases: 7. This CDR3 is 14 amino acids long. RNA was extracted and reverse transcribed into cDNA as the sequencing template. The method was immunoSEQ multiplex PCR; TCRdb's version includes in-frame clones alone and lacks a portion of them. The repertoire has over 10,000 clones, around 60% of them found once; the top ten carry approximately 14%. As regards this clone: Antigen unknown.

The rearrangement links TRBV11-2 to TRBJ2-5, with 8 bases aligning to TRBD1. The sequence came from a human donor with alopecia areata. Material for sequencing was skin. The DNA for the CDR3 is TGTGCCAGCAGCCCTTTAGGGGACAGGGAGACCCAGTACTTC. Translating it yields CASSPLGDRETQYF.